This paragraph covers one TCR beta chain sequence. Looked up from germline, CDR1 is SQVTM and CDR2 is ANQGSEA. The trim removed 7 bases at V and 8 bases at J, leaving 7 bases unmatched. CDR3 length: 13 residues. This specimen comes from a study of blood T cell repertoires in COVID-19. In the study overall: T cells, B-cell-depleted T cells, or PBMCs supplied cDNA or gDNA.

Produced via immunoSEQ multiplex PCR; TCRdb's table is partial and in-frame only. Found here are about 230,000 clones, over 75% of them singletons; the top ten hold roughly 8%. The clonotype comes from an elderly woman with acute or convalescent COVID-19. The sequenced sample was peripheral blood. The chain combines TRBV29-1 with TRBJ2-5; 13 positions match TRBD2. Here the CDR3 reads CSARTSGSVTQYF. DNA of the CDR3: TGCAGCGCCCGGACTAGCGGGAGCGTCACCCAGTACTTC.